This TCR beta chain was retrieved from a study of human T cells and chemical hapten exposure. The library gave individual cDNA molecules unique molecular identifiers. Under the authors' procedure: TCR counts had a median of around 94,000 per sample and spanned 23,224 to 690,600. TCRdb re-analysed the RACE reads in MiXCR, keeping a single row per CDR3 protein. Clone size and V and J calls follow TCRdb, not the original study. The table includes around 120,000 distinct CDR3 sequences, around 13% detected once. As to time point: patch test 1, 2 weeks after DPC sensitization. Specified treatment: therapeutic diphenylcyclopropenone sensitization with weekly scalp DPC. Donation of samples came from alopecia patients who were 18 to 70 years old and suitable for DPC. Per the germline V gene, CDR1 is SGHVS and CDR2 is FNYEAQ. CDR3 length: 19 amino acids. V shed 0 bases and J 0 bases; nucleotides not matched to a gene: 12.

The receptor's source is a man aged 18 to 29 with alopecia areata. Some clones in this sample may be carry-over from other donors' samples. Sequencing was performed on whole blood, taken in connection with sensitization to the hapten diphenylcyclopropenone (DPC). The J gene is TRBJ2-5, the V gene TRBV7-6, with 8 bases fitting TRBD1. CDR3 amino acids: CASSLANLGQGENQETQYF. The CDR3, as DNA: TGTGCCAGCAGCTTAGCAAACCTTGGACAGGGAGAAAACCAAGAGACCCAGTACTTC.